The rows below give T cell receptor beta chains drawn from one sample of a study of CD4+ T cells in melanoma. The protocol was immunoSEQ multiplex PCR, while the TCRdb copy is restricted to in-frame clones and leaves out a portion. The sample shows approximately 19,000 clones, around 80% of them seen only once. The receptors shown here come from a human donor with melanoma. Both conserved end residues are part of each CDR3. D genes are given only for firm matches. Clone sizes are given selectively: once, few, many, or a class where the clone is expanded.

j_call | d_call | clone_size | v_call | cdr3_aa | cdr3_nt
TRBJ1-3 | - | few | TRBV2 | CASSRLRRGYSGNTIYF | TGTGCCAGCAGCCGCTTAAGAAGGGGGTACTCTGGAAACACCATATATTTT
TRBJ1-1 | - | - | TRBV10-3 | CAIGRGVEAFF | TGTGCCATCGGGCGGGGAGTTGAAGCTTTCTTT
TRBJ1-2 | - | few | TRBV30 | CAWSFTGTDVYGYTF | TGTGCCTGGAGTTTTACCGGGACCGACGTCTATGGCTACACCTTC
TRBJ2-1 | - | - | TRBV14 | CASSQGGNRVHEQFF | TGTGCCAGCAGCCAGGGGGGGAACAGGGTCCATGAGCAGTTCTTC
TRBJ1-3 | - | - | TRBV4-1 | CASSQTGLNTIYF | TGCGCCAGCAGCCAAACAGGGTTAAACACCATATATTTT
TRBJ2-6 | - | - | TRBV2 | CASSELGTGANVLTF | TGTGCCAGCAGTGAGTTAGGGACTGGGGCCAACGTCCTGACTTTC
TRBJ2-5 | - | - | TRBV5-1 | CASSLAIDTRVAQETQYF | TGCGCCAGCAGCTTGGCCATCGATACGAGGGTGGCGCAAGAGACCCAGTACTTC
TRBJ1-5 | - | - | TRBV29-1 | CSVEVGGDQPQHF | TGCAGCGTTGAAGTGGGGGGGGATCAGCCCCAGCATTTT
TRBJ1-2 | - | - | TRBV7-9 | CASGSGAPPYGYTF | TGTGCCAGCGGATCCGGGGCCCCTCCCTATGGCTACACCTTC
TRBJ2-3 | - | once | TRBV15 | CATSSPLGRGTDTQYF | TGTGCCACCAGCAGCCCGTTAGGGCGGGGCACAGATACGCAGTATTTT
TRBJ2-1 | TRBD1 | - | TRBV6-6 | CASTPDRYNEQFF | TGTGCCAGCACCCCGGACAGGTACAATGAGCAGTTCTTC
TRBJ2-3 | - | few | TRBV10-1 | CASSDSRGSDTQYF | TGCGCCAGCAGTGATAGTCGGGGGAGCGATACGCAGTATTTT
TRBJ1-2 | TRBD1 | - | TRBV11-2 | CASSRTGGRRGYTF | TGTGCCAGCAGCCGCACAGGGGGCAGGCGTGGCTACACCTTC
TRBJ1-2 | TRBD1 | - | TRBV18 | CASSPSRGDGYTF | TGTGCCAGCTCACCTTCCAGGGGGGACGGCTACACCTTC
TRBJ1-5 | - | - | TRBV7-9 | CASSSDGQPQHF | TGTGCCAGCAGCTCAGACGGTCAGCCCCAGCATTTT